The 16 T cell receptor beta chains reported below all come from one sample, sequenced in a study of esophageal squamous cell carcinoma under preoperative chemotherapy. Each CDR3 protein gets one entry after TCRdb re-called the PCR reads with MiXCR. The table shows some 32,000 distinct CDR3 sequences, with around half occurring only once. As for time point: after preoperative PTX-NDP chemotherapy. This sample was obtained from a patient given preoperative chemotherapy. Receptor source: a human donor with esophageal squamous cell carcinoma. The donor label of this sample is uncertain.

The J gene is TRBJ2-5, the V gene TRBV6-5; D unresolved. TRBJ2-7 matches the DNA end more closely, so the J call is doubtful. Per the germline V gene, CDR1 is MNHEY and CDR2 is SVGAGI. This CDR3 is 13 amino acids long. CDR3 in DNA: TGTGCCAGCAGTTACCAGTCCATCTACGAGCAGTACTTC. It yields the protein CASSYQSIYEQYF.

The chain employs TRBV7-2 and TRBJ2-4, with D possibly matching TRBD1 (5 bases). Germline assignment: CDR1 SGHTA and CDR2 FQGNSA. This CDR3 region has 15 residues. The V end lost 2 bases, the J end lost 10 bases, and 18 bases lay between the germline ends. The CDR3 bases are TGTGCCAGCAGCTTAAACGGTCAGGGCACAGATATTCAGTACTTC. Translation gives CASSLNGQGTDIQYF.

This clonotype has ten or more counts. V usage is TRBV7-2 and J usage is TRBJ2-7, with a possible D match to TRBD2 (5 bases). This CDR3 comprises 14 residues. The V and J ends lost 3 bases and 0 bases respectively, with 9 bases between them. The germline V gene encodes CDR1 SGHTA and CDR2 FQGNSA. CDR3 protein: CASSFREVSYEQYF. CDR3 bases: TGTGCCAGCAGCTTTCGGGAAGTCTCCTACGAGCAGTACTTC.

About this clonotype itself: The CDR3 end shows no conserved phenylalanine or tryptophan, and so a read error is likely. No DNA is shown, since the ends of the CDR3 on it are uncertain; the CDR3 is the one TCRdb lists. This chain joins TRBV12-3 or TRBV12-4 and TRBJ2-5; the table calls TRBD1, which could not be checked here. The CDR3 totals 14 residues, both ends included. The CDR3 is CASGCSGGQETQYS.

The V gene is TRBV7-8, the J gene TRBJ2-1; D unresolved. Per germline, CDR1 SGHVS and CDR2 FQNEAQ. The CDR3 runs 12 residues. V was shortened by 5 bases and J by 10 bases, with 12 bases between the two germline ends. CDR3 loop: CASSALAAEQFF. CDR3 in DNA: TGTGCCAGCAGCGCCTTAGCTGCGGAGCAGTTCTTC.

In the case of this clonotype: The germline gene is not matched at one end of the junction; a read error may be the cause. V usage is TRBV11-3 and J usage is TRBJ2-3; 9 nucleotides agree with TRBD2. CDR1 is SGHNT and CDR2 is YENEEA in the germline V gene. CDR3 length: 14 amino acids. For the CDR3, the DNA is TGTGCGGGGAGCGGGGGGCGCACCCCAGATACGCAGTACTTT. It is translated as CAGSGGRTPDTQYF.

This clonotype was seen once. The junction and the germline gene differ at one end; a read error may be behind it. V usage is TRBV7-8 and J usage is TRBJ2-2; no firm D call. CDR1 is SGHVS and CDR2 is FQNEAQ in the germline V gene. This CDR3 has 14 amino acids. CDR3 coding DNA: TGTGCCAGCAAGGGCCGCGCGAAGACCGGGGAGCTGTTTTTT. Its translation is CASKGRAKTGELFF.

The rearrangement joins TRBV7-9 to TRBJ1-3, with 8 bases lining up with TRBD1. The CDR3 extends over 16 amino acids. With V trimmed by 5 bases and J by 0 bases, 6 bases remained unmatched. The germline V gene has CDR1 SEHNR and CDR2 FQNEAQ (reference sequence). CDR3 coding DNA: TGTGCCAGCAGCGCATCCGGGACAGGCTCTGGAAACACCATATATTTT. As protein: CASSASGTGSGNTIYF.

J is TRBJ2-3 and V is TRBV6-1, with 8 bases that match TRBD2. Germline V gives CDR1 MNHNS, CDR2 SASEGT. The CDR3 extends over 15 amino acids. V gave up 6 bases and J gave up 0 bases; unmatched junction bases: 5. In DNA, the CDR3 is TGTGCCAGCAGGGGAGCGGGAGCAAGCACAGATACGCAGTATTTT. This encodes CASRGAGASTDTQYF.

This clonotype was observed a handful of times. The junction shows a germline mismatch at one end, possibly a read error. The chain is built from TRBV12-3 or TRBV12-4 and TRBJ2-2; 11 nucleotides agree with TRBD2. CDR3 length equals 19 residues. The CDR3 nucleotides read TGTGCCAGCAGTTTAGCGTCCCTTAGCGGGGGGGCGAACACCGGGGCGCTGTATTTT. It codes for CASSLASLSGGANTGALYF.

This clonotype has only one observation. This chain connects TRBV27 to TRBJ2-5; the match to TRBD1 covers 7 bases. Germline V gene sequence: CDR1 MNHEY, CDR2 SMNVEV (reference sequence). Trimming cost V 2 bases and J 11 bases; bases outside gene matches: 11. The CDR3 contains 14 residues. This CDR3 reads CASSLRQGIGEQYF. The CDR3 DNA is TGTGCCAGCAGTTTAAGACAGGGAATCGGTGAGCAGTACTTC.

This clonotype has more than one count but fewer than ten. The chain has TRBV7-3 and TRBJ2-1; weak D call: TRBD2 (6 bases). Per the germline V gene, CDR1 is SGHTA and CDR2 is FQGTGA. This CDR3 region has 12 residues. V lost 8 bases to trimming and J lost 6 bases, with 11 bases between them. The CDR3 bases are TGTGCCAGCGGGAGGCAGGGCAATGAGCAGTTCTTC. Amino acid sequence: CASGRQGNEQFF.

A remark on this clonotype: At one boundary the junction diverges from the germline segment, which might be a read error. The chain couples TRBV7-2 to TRBJ2-5, with 9 nucleotides matching TRBD2. The CDR3 is made up of 14 amino acids. From germline, CDR1 is SGHTA and CDR2 FQGNSA. CDR3: CASSGGLKPETQYF. CDR3 nucleotide sequence: TGTGCGAGCAGCGGGGGGCTAAAACCAGAGACCCAGTACTTC.

The chain combines TRBV30 with TRBJ2-1; D is undetermined. Gene TRBJ2-7 matches the end of the DNA better, so the J call may be wrong. Germline CDR1 is GTSNPN and CDR2 is SVGIG (reference sequence). This CDR3 has 13 residues. The DNA of the CDR3 is TGTGCCTGGAGTGTCAGCATCTCCTACGAGCAGTACTTC. As protein: CAWSVSISYEQYF.

This clonotype was counted many times. The chain recombines TRBV12-3 or TRBV12-4 with TRBJ2-1; TRBD2 agrees at 13 bases. This CDR3 contains 15 residues. V lost 3 bases, J lost 5 bases, and 1 base stayed unmatched. The CDR3 is CASSFGTSGDNEQFF. The CDR3 DNA sequence: TGTGCCAGCAGTTTCGGGACTAGCGGGGACAATGAGCAGTTCTTC.

The chain recombines TRBV6-1 with TRBJ2-6, with unresolved D. This CDR3 is 14 amino acids long. Germline V gene data show CDR1 as MNHNS and CDR2 as SASEGT. Trimming removed 9 bases at V and 2 bases at J, with 11 bases between. CDR3: CAREPCPGANVLTF. DNA of the CDR3: TGTGCCAGAGAACCGTGTCCTGGGGCCAACGTCCTGACTTTC.